This T cell receptor beta chain was found in a study of T cell responses to AZD1222 COVID-19 vaccine. The study, taken as a whole, reports: Among the donors, most were white British and more were female, and clonal diversity was possibly underestimated. Per reports, nearly half of all spike-specific TCRs target regions that are unmutated in variants.

This clone has only a few counts. Its target is unknown. The assay was immunoSEQ multiplex PCR, and TCRdb's table has in-frame clones only and misses some. This sample yields under 50,000 clones, of which roughly 77% are seen a single time; roughly 22% belongs to the top ten. This TCR derives from an adult who received the MenACWY meningococcal vaccine as a control. The material sequenced was peripheral blood, taken 28 days after the second dose of the MenACWY control vaccine.

For the CDR3, the DNA is TGTGCCACCAGCAGAGATAGCGTCCGGAATCAGCCCCAGCATTTT. It specifies CATSRDSVRNQPQHF. The chain uses TRBV15 and TRBJ1-5; no firm D call. Germline CDR1 and CDR2: LNHNV and YYDKDF (reference sequence). The V end was cut by 0 bases, the J end by 4 bases, with 10 bases between. CDR3 length equals 15 residues.